This T cell receptor beta chain was recorded in a study of molecular identifiers for immune sequencing clone quantification. Study in general: In replicates, RNA from roughly 20,000 or 100,000 naive CD8 cells was split five ways, four sequenced. Study-wide findings and caveats: Jurkat TCR RNA spiked in from one cell could reportedly be detected among about 1.1 million naive cells. Naive cells had under 1% of molecules in clones above 20 RNA copies, effectors over 99%.

Generation of bulk TCR libraries relied on previously described methods and listed TCR primers. TCRdb passed the PCR reads through MiXCR, listing each CDR3 protein once. In the table there are about 630,000 distinct CDR3 sequences, around 25% of which are singletons. V was shortened by 4 bases and J by 5 bases, with 12 bases between the two germline ends. The germline V gene has CDR1 SGDLS and CDR2 YYNGEE. The CDR3 is 13 amino acids. This clonotype was recorded at least ten times. Its target is unknown. This TCR was recovered from a human donor in good health. Some libraries in this study had Jurkat cell RNA spiked in. The sequenced sample was naive CD8+ T cells from blood, with Jurkat cell RNA spiked in. The sample's subset: FACS-sorted CD8+CD4-CCR7+CD45RA+ naive T cells. The J gene is TRBJ1-1, the V gene TRBV9, with D perhaps TRBD1 (5 bases). Here the CDR3 reads CASSKGTETEAFF. CDR3 nucleotides: TGTGCCAGCAGCAAAGGGACGGAAACTGAAGCTTTCTTT.